This TCR beta chain was obtained from a study of CD8 T cells in ankylosing spondylitis (dated by TCRdb to the late 2010s). Looking at the study overall: T cell receptor beta repertoires were profiled in healthy donors and ankylosing spondylitis patients so that disease-linked TCR variants could be found. In total, the full study cohort was made up of 100 to 140 healthy donors and 20 to 25 ankylosing spondylitis patients. Peripheral blood was sampled, and synovial fluid was additionally collected from ankylosing spondylitis patients.

Its CDR3 holds 14 amino acids, cysteine through phenylalanine. Left in the record is the CDR3 DNA by itself, 42 bases read in frame from the first base. V loses 7 bases, J loses 1 base, and the germline ends lie 14 bases apart. CDR1 and CDR2 are read off the germline V gene as SQVTM and ANQGSEA. With regard to this clonotype: Its binding antigen is unknown. Per-nucleotide qualities are absent, and no much larger clonotype sits a single base away.

TCRdb records Illumina HiSeq 2500 as the sequencer. TCR beta libraries were prepared by quantitative 5'-RACE with molecular barcodes. Turning to the authors' computational methods: A new computational method, built on a probabilistic model of VDJ rearrangement, was used to identify disease-linked TCR variants. TCRdb handled the public reads itself, with Q25 trimming in fastp and clone calling in MiXCR, and kept productive beta chains. Each CDR3 protein appears once, grouped with its most common genes and DNA. TCRdb, not the original authors, processed these V and J calls. The sample yields a few hundred thousand distinct CDR3 sequences; 20% to 25% were counted once. The biggest ten clones account for roughly 13% of the sample. Summary of the overall study and its limitations: The disease-linked clones were reported to be significantly enriched in matched synovial fluid samples from ankylosing spondylitis patients. The disease-linked clones had a CD8+ phenotype and were found at relatively low frequencies in peripheral blood. Some TCR beta motif variants had previously been reported in synovial fluid and blood of reactive arthritis patients, which suggested common disease-initiation mechanisms. A TCR beta motif made up of eight highly homologous amino acid variants appeared to be characteristic of blood from ankylosing spondylitis patients.

The chain couples TRBV29-1 to TRBJ2-1; perhaps TRBD1 is the D gene, with 7 bases matching. The specimen sequenced was blood, either unsorted or a sorted T cell fraction (not recorded which). This receptor was taken from a male donor with ankylosing spondylitis or in good health (not recorded which). CDR3 sequence: CSELQGGSYNEQFF. The sequenced DNA: TGCAGCGAACTCCAGGGGGGTTCCTACAATGAGCAGTTCTTC.